The rows below give T cell receptor beta chains drawn from one sample of a study of blood T cell repertoires in COVID-19. The repertoire was sequenced with immunoSEQ multiplex PCR; TCRdb's copy has only in-frame clones and lacks some. The table shows around 160,000 clones, with 65% to 90% occurring only once. Material for sequencing was peripheral blood. These receptor sequences come from a man aged 55 to 70 with acute or convalescent COVID-19. CDR3s include the opening cysteine and the closing phenylalanine or tryptophan. A D gene is named only where the DNA matches it firmly. The size entry is marked missing in some rows and otherwise reads once, few, many or a size class.

d_call: NA
v_call: TRBV5-1
clone_size: NA
j_call: TRBJ1-4
cdr3_nt: TGCGCCAGCAGCTCATCCGGAGGGATGGGGGTTGAAAAACTGTTTTTT
cdr3_aa: CASSSSGGMGVEKLFF

d_call: TRBD1
v_call: TRBV2
clone_size: once
j_call: TRBJ1-4
cdr3_nt: TGTGCCAGCAGTGAAGTGGACAGGGGGTTCGAAAAACTGTTTTTT
cdr3_aa: CASSEVDRGFEKLFF

d_call: TRBD1
v_call: TRBV7-3
clone_size: NA
j_call: TRBJ1-1
cdr3_nt: TGTGCCAGCAGCTTGACAGGGGGGAACACTGAAGCTTTCTTT
cdr3_aa: CASSLTGGNTEAFF

d_call: TRBD1
v_call: TRBV7-9
clone_size: NA
j_call: TRBJ2-2
cdr3_nt: TGTGCCAGCAGCTCCCAGACAGGGCCCGGGGAGCTGTTTTTT
cdr3_aa: CASSSQTGPGELFF

d_call: TRBD1
v_call: TRBV28
clone_size: NA
j_call: TRBJ1-1
cdr3_nt: TGTGCCAGCAGTTTACCGACAGGGACTGAAGCTTTCTTT
cdr3_aa: CASSLPTGTEAFF

d_call: NA
v_call: TRBV1
clone_size: NA
j_call: TRBJ2-7
cdr3_nt: TGCACCAGCAGCCAAGAATTCCAAGTTGACAGGTCCTACGAGCAGTACTTC
cdr3_aa: CTSSQEFQVDRSYEQYF

d_call: TRBD1
v_call: TRBV4-1
clone_size: NA
j_call: TRBJ1-1
cdr3_nt: TGCGCCAGCAGCCAACGGCAGGGGGCCGCTGAAGCTTTCTTT
cdr3_aa: CASSQRQGAAEAFF

d_call: TRBD1
v_call: TRBV28
clone_size: NA
j_call: TRBJ1-5
cdr3_nt: TGTGCCAGCAGTTTATTATCAGGAGGGGGCACCCAGCATTTT
cdr3_aa: CASSLLSGGGTQHF

d_call: NA
v_call: TRBV5-4
clone_size: NA
j_call: TRBJ2-3
cdr3_nt: TGTGCCAGCAGCTTAAAACGGGCTAGCAGCGCAGATACGCAGTATTTT
cdr3_aa: CASSLKRASSADTQYF

d_call: TRBD2
v_call: TRBV29-1
clone_size: NA
j_call: TRBJ2-7
cdr3_nt: TGCAGCGTTTTTAGCGGGAGGGCCGAGCAGTACTTC
cdr3_aa: CSVFSGRAEQYF

d_call: NA
v_call: TRBV11-2
clone_size: few
j_call: TRBJ1-6
cdr3_nt: TGTGCCAGCAGCTCAAGGGGATATAATTCACCCCTCCACTTT
cdr3_aa: CASSSRGYNSPLHF

d_call: NA
v_call: TRBV7-2
clone_size: few
j_call: TRBJ1-2
cdr3_nt: TGTGCCAGCACCAGGACAGACTATGGCTACACCTTC
cdr3_aa: CASTRTDYGYTF

d_call: TRBD1
v_call: TRBV7-2
clone_size: NA
j_call: TRBJ2-5
cdr3_nt: TGTGCCAGCAGCCGGAGACAGGGGCTTCATTTGGAGACCCAGTACTTC
cdr3_aa: CASSRRQGLHLETQYF

d_call: TRBD2
v_call: TRBV27
clone_size: NA
j_call: TRBJ2-4
cdr3_nt: TGTGCCAGCAGTCCATCTAGCGGAGAGACCCTACTAGCCAAAAACATTCAGTACTTC
cdr3_aa: CASSPSSGETLLAKNIQYF

d_call: NA
v_call: TRBV27
clone_size: NA
j_call: TRBJ1-1
cdr3_nt: TGTGCCACTACGGGGGGGCTGAACACTGAAGCTTTCTTT
cdr3_aa: CATTGGLNTEAFF

d_call: TRBD2
v_call: TRBV5-1
clone_size: NA
j_call: TRBJ2-1
cdr3_nt: TGCGCCAGCAGCCCCTTAGCGGGAGTGCACAATGAGCAGTTCTTC
cdr3_aa: CASSPLAGVHNEQFF

d_call: NA
v_call: TRBV28
clone_size: NA
j_call: TRBJ2-7
cdr3_nt: TGTGCCAGCAGTTTTTCGGTTGCGGTGGTGGACTTC
cdr3_aa: CASSFSVAVVDF

d_call: TRBD2
v_call: TRBV5-4
clone_size: NA
j_call: TRBJ2-1
cdr3_nt: TGTGCCAGCAGCTCTCTAGCGGGTTACAATGAGCAGTTCTTC
cdr3_aa: CASSSLAGYNEQFF

d_call: TRBD1
v_call: TRBV5-1
clone_size: few
j_call: TRBJ2-1
cdr3_nt: TGCGCCAGCAGAACCACAGGGGTCACCTACAATGAGCAGTTCTTC
cdr3_aa: CASRTTGVTYNEQFF

d_call: TRBD1
v_call: TRBV7-8
clone_size: few
j_call: TRBJ2-2
cdr3_nt: TGTGCCAGCAGGACGAGGACAGGGCGGAACACCGGGGAGCTGTTTTTT
cdr3_aa: CASRTRTGRNTGELFF

d_call: TRBD1
v_call: TRBV28
clone_size: NA
j_call: TRBJ1-1
cdr3_nt: TGTGCCAGCAGGCTTGGATTGGTCCAGAGGGGGCCGAACACTGAAGCTTTCTTT
cdr3_aa: CASRLGLVQRGPNTEAFF

d_call: TRBD1
v_call: TRBV18
clone_size: NA
j_call: TRBJ1-5
cdr3_nt: TGTGCCAGCTCACCGGACAGGGGCCAGCCCCAGCATTTT
cdr3_aa: CASSPDRGQPQHF

d_call: TRBD1
v_call: TRBV5-1
clone_size: NA
j_call: TRBJ2-7
cdr3_nt: TGCGCCAGCAACCCCCTCGGGACAGGGGGTGCGGAGCAGTACTTC
cdr3_aa: CASNPLGTGGAEQYF

d_call: TRBD2
v_call: TRBV5-4
clone_size: few
j_call: TRBJ2-5
cdr3_nt: TGTGCCAGCAGCCTTTCTAGCGGGGATCAAGAGACCCAGTACTTC
cdr3_aa: CASSLSSGDQETQYF

d_call: TRBD1
v_call: TRBV5-1
clone_size: NA
j_call: TRBJ2-7
cdr3_nt: TGCGCCAGCAGCGCCGGACAGGGGGCGGTCGACGAGCAGTACTTC
cdr3_aa: CASSAGQGAVDEQYF

d_call: NA
v_call: TRBV7-2
clone_size: once
j_call: TRBJ1-5
cdr3_nt: TGTGCCAGCAGCTTAGAGGAGGGACAGCCCCAGCATTTT
cdr3_aa: CASSLEEGQPQHF

d_call: NA
v_call: TRBV19
clone_size: once
j_call: TRBJ1-1
cdr3_nt: TGTGCCAGTAGTATATCTGGGGGGGCTGGCTCTGAAGCTTTCTTT
cdr3_aa: CASSISGGAGSEAFF

d_call: TRBD2
v_call: TRBV7-3
clone_size: NA
j_call: TRBJ2-3
cdr3_nt: TGTGCCAGCAGCTCCGGACTAGCGGGGGGCCTAGATACGCAGTATTTT
cdr3_aa: CASSSGLAGGLDTQYF

d_call: NA
v_call: TRBV21-1
clone_size: NA
j_call: TRBJ1-1
cdr3_nt: TGTGCCAGCAGCAAAATCCGGGGAACTGAAGCTTTCTTT
cdr3_aa: CASSKIRGTEAFF

d_call: TRBD1
v_call: TRBV28
clone_size: NA
j_call: TRBJ2-7
cdr3_nt: TGTGCCAGCACCTCATGGAGCGGACAGGGGGCCGACGAGCAGTACTTC
cdr3_aa: CASTSWSGQGADEQYF

d_call: NA
v_call: TRBV18
clone_size: NA
j_call: TRBJ2-7
cdr3_nt: TGTGCCAGCTCACCAATTCTACAGGGCCTTAAGTACTTC
cdr3_aa: CASSPILQGLKYF

d_call: NA
v_call: TRBV6-5
clone_size: NA
j_call: TRBJ1-2
cdr3_nt: TGTGCCAGCAGTTACTCTAGAGGTATTAACTATGGCTACACCTTC
cdr3_aa: CASSYSRGINYGYTF

d_call: TRBD2
v_call: TRBV5-1
clone_size: NA
j_call: TRBJ2-1
cdr3_nt: TGCGCCAGCAGAACTAGCGGGAGAAACAATGAGCAGTTCTTC
cdr3_aa: CASRTSGRNNEQFF

d_call: NA
v_call: TRBV7-9
clone_size: NA
j_call: TRBJ1-3
cdr3_nt: TGTGCCAGCAGCCCCCGACAGGTCCTCTCTGGAAACACCATATATTTT
cdr3_aa: CASSPRQVLSGNTIYF

d_call: NA
v_call: TRBV24-1
clone_size: NA
j_call: TRBJ1-6
cdr3_nt: TGTGCCACCAGTGCCACTCGCCAATCCCCGCGGGGATCACCCCTCCACTTT
cdr3_aa: CATSATRQSPRGSPLHF

d_call: NA
v_call: TRBV18
clone_size: NA
j_call: TRBJ1-1
cdr3_nt: TGTGCCAGCTCGTCCGGGACACTGACCATGAACACTGAAGCTTTCTTT
cdr3_aa: CASSSGTLTMNTEAFF

d_call: TRBD1
v_call: TRBV24-1
clone_size: NA
j_call: TRBJ2-1
cdr3_nt: TGTGCCACCAGTGATTTGGGACAGGGGGCGAGGAATGAGCAGTTCTTC
cdr3_aa: CATSDLGQGARNEQFF

d_call: TRBD2
v_call: TRBV5-5
clone_size: NA
j_call: TRBJ2-5
cdr3_nt: TGTGCCAGCACCCACGGGAGGCTGCAGGAGACCCAGTACTTC
cdr3_aa: CASTHGRLQETQYF

d_call: NA
v_call: TRBV3-1/TRBV3-2
clone_size: once
j_call: TRBJ2-5
cdr3_nt: TGTGCCAGCAGCCTGGGATCGACAGTCCGGTGGGAGACCCAGTACTTC
cdr3_aa: CASSLGSTVRWETQYF

d_call: TRBD1
v_call: TRBV11-2
clone_size: NA
j_call: TRBJ1-1
cdr3_nt: TGTGCCAGCAGCTTACTCTGGACAGGGAACACTGAAGCTTTCTTT
cdr3_aa: CASSLLWTGNTEAFF

d_call: NA
v_call: TRBV27
clone_size: NA
j_call: TRBJ1-2
cdr3_nt: TGTGCCAGCCGGGGGTTCTATGGCTACACCTTC
cdr3_aa: CASRGFYGYTF

d_call: TRBD1
v_call: TRBV28
clone_size: NA
j_call: TRBJ2-6
cdr3_nt: TGTGCCAGCAGTTTAGGACAGGGTTTCTCTGGGGCCAACGTCCTGACTTTC
cdr3_aa: CASSLGQGFSGANVLTF

d_call: NA
v_call: TRBV5-6
clone_size: NA
j_call: TRBJ2-7
cdr3_nt: TGTGCCAGCAGCCGCGGAGGGGACTCCTACGAGCAGTACTTC
cdr3_aa: CASSRGGDSYEQYF

d_call: NA
v_call: TRBV23-1
clone_size: NA
j_call: TRBJ1-1
cdr3_nt: TGCGCCAGCAGTCGGGCAGGGGTAGGTGAAGCTTTCTTT
cdr3_aa: CASSRAGVGEAFF